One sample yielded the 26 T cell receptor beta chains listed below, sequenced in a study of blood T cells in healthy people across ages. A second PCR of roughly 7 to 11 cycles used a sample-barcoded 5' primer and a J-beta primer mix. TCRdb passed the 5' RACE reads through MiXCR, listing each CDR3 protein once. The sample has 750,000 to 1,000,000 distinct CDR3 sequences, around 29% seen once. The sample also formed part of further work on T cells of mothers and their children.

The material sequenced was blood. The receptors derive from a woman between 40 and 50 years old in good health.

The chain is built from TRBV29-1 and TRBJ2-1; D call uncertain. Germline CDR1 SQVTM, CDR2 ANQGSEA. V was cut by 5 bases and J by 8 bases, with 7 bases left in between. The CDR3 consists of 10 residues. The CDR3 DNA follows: TGCAGCGTTCGTACGGATGAGCAGTTCTTC. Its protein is CSVRTDEQFF.

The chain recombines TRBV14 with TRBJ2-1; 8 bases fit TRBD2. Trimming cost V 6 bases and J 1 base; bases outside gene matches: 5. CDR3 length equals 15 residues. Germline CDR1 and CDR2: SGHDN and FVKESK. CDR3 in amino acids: CASRDTSGSYNEQFF. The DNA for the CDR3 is TGTGCCAGCAGGGATACTAGCGGATCCTACAATGAGCAGTTCTTC.

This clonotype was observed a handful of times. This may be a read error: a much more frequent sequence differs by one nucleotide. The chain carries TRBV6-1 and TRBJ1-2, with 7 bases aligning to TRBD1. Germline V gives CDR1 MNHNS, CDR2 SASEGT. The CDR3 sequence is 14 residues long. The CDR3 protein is CASGESGTEDGYTF. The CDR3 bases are TGTGCCAGCGGTGAATCGGGGACAGAGGATGGCTACACCTTC.

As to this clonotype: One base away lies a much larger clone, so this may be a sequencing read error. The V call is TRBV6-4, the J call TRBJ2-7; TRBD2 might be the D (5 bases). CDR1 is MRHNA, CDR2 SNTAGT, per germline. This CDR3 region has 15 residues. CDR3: CASSESDGVSCEQYF. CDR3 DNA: TGTGCCAGCAGCGAATCGGACGGGGTTTCCTGCGAGCAGTACTTC.

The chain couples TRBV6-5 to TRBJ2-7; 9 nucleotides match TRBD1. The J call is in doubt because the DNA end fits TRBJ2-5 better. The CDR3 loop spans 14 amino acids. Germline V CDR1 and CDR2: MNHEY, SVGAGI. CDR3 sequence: CASRETGGTETQYF. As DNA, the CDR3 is TGTGCCAGCAGAGAGACAGGGGGTACAGAGACCCAGTACTTC.

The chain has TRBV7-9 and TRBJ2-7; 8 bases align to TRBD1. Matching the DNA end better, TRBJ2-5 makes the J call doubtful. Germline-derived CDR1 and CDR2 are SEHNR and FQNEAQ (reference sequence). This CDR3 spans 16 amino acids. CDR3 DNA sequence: TGTGCCAGCAGCTTAATGAGGACAGGGACGGGGGAGACCCAGTACTTC. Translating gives CASSLMRTGTGETQYF.

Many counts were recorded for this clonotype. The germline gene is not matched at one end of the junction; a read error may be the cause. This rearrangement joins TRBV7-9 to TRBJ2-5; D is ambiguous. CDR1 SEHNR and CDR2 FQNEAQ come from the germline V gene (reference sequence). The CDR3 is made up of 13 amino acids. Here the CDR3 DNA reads TGTGCCAGCAGTTTAGTGAATCAAGAGACCCAGTACTTC. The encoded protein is CASSLVNQETQYF.

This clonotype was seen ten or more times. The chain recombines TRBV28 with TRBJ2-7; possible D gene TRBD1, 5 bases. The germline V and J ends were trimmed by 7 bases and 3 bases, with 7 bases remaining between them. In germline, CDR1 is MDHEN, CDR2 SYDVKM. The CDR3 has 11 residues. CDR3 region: CASTRDYEQYF. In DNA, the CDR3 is TGTGCCAGCACCAGGGACTACGAGCAGTACTTC.

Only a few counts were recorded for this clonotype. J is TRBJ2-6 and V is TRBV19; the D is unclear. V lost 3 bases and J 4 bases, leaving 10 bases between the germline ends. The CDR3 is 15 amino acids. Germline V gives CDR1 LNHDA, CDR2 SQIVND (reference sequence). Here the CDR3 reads CASSIIRPGANVLTF. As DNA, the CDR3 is TGTGCCAGTAGTATTATACGGCCCGGGGCCAACGTCCTGACTTTC.

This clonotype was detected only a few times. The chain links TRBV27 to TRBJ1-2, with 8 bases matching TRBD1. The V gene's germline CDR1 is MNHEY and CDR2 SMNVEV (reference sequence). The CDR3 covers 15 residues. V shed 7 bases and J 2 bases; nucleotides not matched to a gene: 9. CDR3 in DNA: TGTGCCAGCATGGCACTTACAGGGGGGAACTATGGCTACACCTTC. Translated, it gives CASMALTGGNYGYTF.

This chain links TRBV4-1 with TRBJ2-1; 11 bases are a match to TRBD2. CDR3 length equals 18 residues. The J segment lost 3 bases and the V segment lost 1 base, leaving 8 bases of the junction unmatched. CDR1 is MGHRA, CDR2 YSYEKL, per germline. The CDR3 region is CASSQAPPGTSGYNEQFF. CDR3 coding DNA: TGCGCCAGCAGCCAAGCCCCCCCGGGGACTAGCGGCTACAATGAGCAGTTCTTC.

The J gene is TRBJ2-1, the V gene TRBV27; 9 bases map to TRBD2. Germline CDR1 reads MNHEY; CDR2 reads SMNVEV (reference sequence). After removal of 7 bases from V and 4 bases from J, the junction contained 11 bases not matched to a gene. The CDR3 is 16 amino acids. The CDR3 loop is CASNHLASGKYNEQFF. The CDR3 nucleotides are TGTGCCAGCAATCATCTCGCTAGCGGGAAATACAATGAGCAGTTCTTC.

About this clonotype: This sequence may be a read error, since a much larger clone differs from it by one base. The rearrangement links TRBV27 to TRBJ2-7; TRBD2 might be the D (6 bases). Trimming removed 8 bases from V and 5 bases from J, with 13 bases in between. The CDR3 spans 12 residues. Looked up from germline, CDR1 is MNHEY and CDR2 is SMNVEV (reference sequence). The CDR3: CASGGNPHEQYF. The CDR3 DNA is TGTGCCAGCGGGGGGAACCCCCACGAGCAGTACTTC.

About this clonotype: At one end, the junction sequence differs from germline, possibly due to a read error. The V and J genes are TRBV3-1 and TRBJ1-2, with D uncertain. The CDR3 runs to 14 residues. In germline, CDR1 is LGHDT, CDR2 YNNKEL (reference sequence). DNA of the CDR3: TGTACCAGCAGCCAAGAGGGCAGGAACTATGGCTACACCTTC. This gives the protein CTSSQEGRNYGYTF.

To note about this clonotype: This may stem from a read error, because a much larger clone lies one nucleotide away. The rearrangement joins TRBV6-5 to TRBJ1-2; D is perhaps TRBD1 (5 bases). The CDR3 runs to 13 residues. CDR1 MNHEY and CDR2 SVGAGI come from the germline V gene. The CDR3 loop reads CASSGDRGRGFTF. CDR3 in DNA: TGTGCCAGCAGTGGCGACAGAGGCCGTGGCTTCACCTTC.

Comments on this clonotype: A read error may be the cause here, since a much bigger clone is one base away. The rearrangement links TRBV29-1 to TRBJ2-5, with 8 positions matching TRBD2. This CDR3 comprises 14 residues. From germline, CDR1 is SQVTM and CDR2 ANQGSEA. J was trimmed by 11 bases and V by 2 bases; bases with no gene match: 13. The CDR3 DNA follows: TGCAGCGTTGAATCGCGGGGGACTAGTCATGAGCAGTACTTC. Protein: CSVESRGTSHEQYF.

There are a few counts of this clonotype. CDR3 region: CASSQGEFLNTGELFF. CDR3 DNA sequence: TGTGCCAGCAGCCAAGGAGAATTCTTGAACACCGGGGAGCTGTTTTTT. The V gene is TRBV14, the J gene TRBJ2-2; unclear D gene. Germline V gene lookup returns CDR1 SGHDN and CDR2 FVKESK. CDR3 length: 16 amino acids. Trimming shortened V by 1 base and J by 1 base, and 10 bases separated the two germline ends.

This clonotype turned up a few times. CDR3 region: CASSQYDSYEQYF. The CDR3 region has the DNA TGTGCCAGCAGCCAGTATGACAGCTACGAGCAGTACTTC. The chain links TRBV14 to TRBJ2-7, with D perhaps TRBD1 (5 bases). The V gene lost 3 bases and the J gene lost 3 bases, with 9 bases spanning the gap. Germline assignment: CDR1 SGHDN and CDR2 FVKESK. The CDR3 spans 13 residues.

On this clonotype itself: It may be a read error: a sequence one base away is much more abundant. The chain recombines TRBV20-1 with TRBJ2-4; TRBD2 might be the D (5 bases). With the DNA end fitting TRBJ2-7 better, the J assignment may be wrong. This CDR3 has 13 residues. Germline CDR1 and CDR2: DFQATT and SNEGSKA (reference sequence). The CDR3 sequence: CSTRKTGTYEQYF. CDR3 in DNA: TGCAGTACCCGAAAAACCGGGACCTACGAGCAGTACTTC.

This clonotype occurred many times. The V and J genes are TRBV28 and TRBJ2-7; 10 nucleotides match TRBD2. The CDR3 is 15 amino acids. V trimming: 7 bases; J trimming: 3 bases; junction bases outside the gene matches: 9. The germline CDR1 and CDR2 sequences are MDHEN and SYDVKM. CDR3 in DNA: TGTGCCAGCAATCCCCTAGCGGGGGACCTCTACGAGCAGTACTTC. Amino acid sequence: CASNPLAGDLYEQYF.

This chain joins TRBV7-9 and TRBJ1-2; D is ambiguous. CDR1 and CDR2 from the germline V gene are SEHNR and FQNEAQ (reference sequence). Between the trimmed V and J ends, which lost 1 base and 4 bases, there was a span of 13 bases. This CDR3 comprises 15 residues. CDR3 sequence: CASSLGGLTGYGYTF. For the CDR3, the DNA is TGTGCCAGCAGCTTAGGAGGCCTAACGGGCTATGGCTACACCTTC.

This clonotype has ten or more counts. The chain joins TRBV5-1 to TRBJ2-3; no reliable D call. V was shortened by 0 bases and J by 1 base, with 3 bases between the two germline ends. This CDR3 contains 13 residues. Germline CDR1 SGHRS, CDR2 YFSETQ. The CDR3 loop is CASSLEGTDTQYF. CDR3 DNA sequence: TGCGCCAGCAGCTTGGAGGGCACAGATACGCAGTATTTT.

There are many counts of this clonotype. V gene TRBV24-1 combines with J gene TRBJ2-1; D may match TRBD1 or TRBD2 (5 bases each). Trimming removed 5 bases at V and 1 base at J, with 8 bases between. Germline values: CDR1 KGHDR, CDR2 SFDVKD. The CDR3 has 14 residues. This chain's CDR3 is CATSVGGSYNEQFF. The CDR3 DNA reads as TGTGCCACCAGTGTTGGGGGATCCTACAATGAGCAGTTCTTC.

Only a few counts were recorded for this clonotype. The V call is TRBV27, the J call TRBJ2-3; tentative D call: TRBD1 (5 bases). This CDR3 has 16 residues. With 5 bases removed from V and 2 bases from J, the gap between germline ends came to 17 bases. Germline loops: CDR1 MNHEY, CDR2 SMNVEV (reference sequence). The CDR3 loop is CASSPDIIPTTDTQYF. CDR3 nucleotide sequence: TGTGCCAGCAGTCCGGACATTATCCCAACCACAGATACGCAGTATTTT.

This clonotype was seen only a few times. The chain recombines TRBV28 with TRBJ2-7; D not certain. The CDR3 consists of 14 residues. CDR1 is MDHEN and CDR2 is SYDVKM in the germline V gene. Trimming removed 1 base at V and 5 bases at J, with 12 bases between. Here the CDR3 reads CASSLLPLIDEQYF. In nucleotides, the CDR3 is TGTGCCAGCAGTTTATTGCCCCTGATCGACGAGCAGTACTTC.

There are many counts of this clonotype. The chain's CDR3 is CASSPLGASINLREQYF. CDR3 DNA: TGTGCCAGCAGCCCATTGGGGGCTTCTATAAACCTACGTGAGCAGTACTTC. V is TRBV7-2 and J is TRBJ2-7; tentatively, D is TRBD1 (6 bases). Trimming took off 5 bases at V and 7 bases at J, with 27 bases between the two ends. There are 17 residues in the CDR3. Germline V CDR1 and CDR2: SGHTA, FQGNSA.